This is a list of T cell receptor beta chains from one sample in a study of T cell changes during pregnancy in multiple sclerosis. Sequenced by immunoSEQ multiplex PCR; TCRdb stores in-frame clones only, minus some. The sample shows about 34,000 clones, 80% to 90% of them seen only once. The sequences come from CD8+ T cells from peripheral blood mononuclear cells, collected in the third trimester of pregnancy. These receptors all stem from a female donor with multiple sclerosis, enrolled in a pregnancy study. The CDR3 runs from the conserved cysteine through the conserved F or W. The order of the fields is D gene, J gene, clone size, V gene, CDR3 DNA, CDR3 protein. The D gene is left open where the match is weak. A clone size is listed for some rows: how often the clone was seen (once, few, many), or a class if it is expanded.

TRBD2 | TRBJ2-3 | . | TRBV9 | TGTGCCAGCAGCCCCCAAGCGGGGTCGGTGACAGATACGCAGTATTTT | CASSPQAGSVTDTQYF
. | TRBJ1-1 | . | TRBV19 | TGTGCCAGTAGTATGGGGGCACTTATGAACACTGAAGCTTTCTTT | CASSMGALMNTEAFF
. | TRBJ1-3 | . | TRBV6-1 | TGTGCCAGCAGTGAAGATAACAGCTCTGGAAACACCATATATTTT | CASSEDNSSGNTIYF
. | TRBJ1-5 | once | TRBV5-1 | TGCGCCAGCAGCTTGGGCAGTAGCAATCAGCCCCAGCATTTT | CASSLGSSNQPQHF
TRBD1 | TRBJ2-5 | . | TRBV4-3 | TGCGCCAGCAGCCAAGTAGGGGGCTTAGAGACCCAGTACTTC | CASSQVGGLETQYF
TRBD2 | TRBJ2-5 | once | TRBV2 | TGTGCCAGCAGGGGAAGCGGGGAAGAGACCCAGTACTTC | CASRGSGEETQYF
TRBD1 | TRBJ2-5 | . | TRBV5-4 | TGTGCCAGCAGCCCCGGGACAGGGACAGAGACCCAGTACTTC | CASSPGTGTETQYF
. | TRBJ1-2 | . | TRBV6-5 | TGTGCCAGCAGCTGGGGACTACAGAACTATGGCTACACCTTC | CASSWGLQNYGYTF
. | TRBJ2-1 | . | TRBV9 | TGTGCCAGCAGCGTAGATGGGCAGGGGGGTGGCAATGAGCAGTTCTTC | CASSVDGQGGGNEQFF
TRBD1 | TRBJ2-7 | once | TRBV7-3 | TGTGCCAGCAGCCTCGGGACAGATTCTTACGAGCAGTACTTC | CASSLGTDSYEQYF
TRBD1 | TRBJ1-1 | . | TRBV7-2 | TGTGCCAGCAGCTTCAGGACAGGGGTGAACACTGAAGCTTTCTTT | CASSFRTGVNTEAFF
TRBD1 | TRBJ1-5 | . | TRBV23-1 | TGCGCCAGCAGTCAATTGGGACAGAATCAGCCCCAGCATTTT | CASSQLGQNQPQHF
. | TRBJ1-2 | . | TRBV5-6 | TGTGCCAGCAGCTTGGGCGTAGGGGCCAACTATGGCTACACCTTC | CASSLGVGANYGYTF
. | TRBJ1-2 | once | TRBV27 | TGTGCCAGCAGCCCGGGGGAAGGTCTAAGGGGCTACACCTTC | CASSPGEGLRGYTF
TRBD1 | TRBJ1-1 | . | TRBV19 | TGTGCCAGTAGTATAGTAGGGACAGGGGGCGCTTGGAACACTGAAGCTTTCTTT | CASSIVGTGGAWNTEAFF
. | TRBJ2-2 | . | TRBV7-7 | TGTGCTAGCAGCCCAGACAGGGAGGAACTCGCGAACACCGGGGAGCTGTTTTTT | CASSPDREELANTGELFF
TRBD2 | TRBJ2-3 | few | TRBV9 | TGTGCCAGCAGTTCCCCTGGGGGGGAGATATTAGATACGCAGTATTTT | CASSSPGGEILDTQYF
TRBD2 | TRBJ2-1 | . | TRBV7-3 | TGTGCCAGCAGCTGGACTAGCGGGGGTACCTACAATGAGCAGTTCTTC | CASSWTSGGTYNEQFF
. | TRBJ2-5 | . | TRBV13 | TGTGCCAGCAGCCAAGGACACTACCTAGAGACCCAGTACTTC | CASSQGHYLETQYF
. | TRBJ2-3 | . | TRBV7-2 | TGTGCCAGCAGCCGCCTGGGCCAAAGCACAGATACGCAGTATTTT | CASSRLGQSTDTQYF
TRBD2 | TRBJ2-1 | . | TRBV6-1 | TGTGCCAGCAGTGAATCCCTAGCGGGGGGGAATTACAATGAGCAGTTCTTC | CASSESLAGGNYNEQFF
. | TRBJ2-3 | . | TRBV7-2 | TGTGCCAGCAGCTTTGAGGGGACAATTGGCACAGATACGCAGTATTTT | CASSFEGTIGTDTQYF
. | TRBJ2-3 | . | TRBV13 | TGTGCCAGCAGCCCCTCGCGAGCCCCGGGTGGAGATACGCAGTATTTT | CASSPSRAPGGDTQYF
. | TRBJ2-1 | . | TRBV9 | TGTGCCAGCAGCGTGTATGAGAGCTCCTACAATGAGCAGTTCTTC | CASSVYESSYNEQFF
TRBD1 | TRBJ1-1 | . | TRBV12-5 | TGTGCTAGTGGTTTCGGGACAGGATACAACACTGAAGCTTTCTTT | CASGFGTGYNTEAFF
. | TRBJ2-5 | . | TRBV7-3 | TGTGCCAGCAGCTTAAGGGGGGACCAAGAGACCCAGTACTTC | CASSLRGDQETQYF
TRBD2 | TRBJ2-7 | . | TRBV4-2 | TGTGCCAGCAGCCAAGAGGGGATAACGGGGGGGCTGTACGAGCAGTACTTC | CASSQEGITGGLYEQYF
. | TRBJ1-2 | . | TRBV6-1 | TGTGCCAGCAGTGAAATCGGGGGTGGCTACACCTTC | CASSEIGGGYTF
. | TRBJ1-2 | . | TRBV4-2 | TGTGCCAGCAGTTCCGGGACATATTATGGCTACACCTTC | CASSSGTYYGYTF
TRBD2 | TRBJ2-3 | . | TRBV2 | TGTGCCAGCATTGGGACTAGCGGGGAAGTGGGCACAGATACGCAGTATTTT | CASIGTSGEVGTDTQYF
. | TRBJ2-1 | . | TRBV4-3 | TGCGCCAGCAGCCAAGAAGACTCCTCGGCCTACAATGAGCAGTTCTTC | CASSQEDSSAYNEQFF
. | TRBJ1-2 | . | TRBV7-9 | TGTGCCAGCAGCTCACCGTCTACGATCAGACGGCCTAAGGGGTTTGGCTACACCTTC | CASSSPSTIRRPKGFGYTF
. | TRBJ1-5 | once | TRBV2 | TGTGCCAGCAGTGTTGGCCACCAAAATCAGCCCCAGCATTTT | CASSVGHQNQPQHF
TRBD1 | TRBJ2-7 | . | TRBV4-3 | TGCGCCAGCAGCCAAGAAGACGACAGGGGGCTATTCTACGAGCAGTACTTC | CASSQEDDRGLFYEQYF
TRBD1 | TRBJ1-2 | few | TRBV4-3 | TGCGCCAGCAGCCAAGAATTTGGGACAGGGGGATATCGTGGCTACACCTTC | CASSQEFGTGGYRGYTF
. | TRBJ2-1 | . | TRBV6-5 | TGTGCCAGCAGTTACTCAGAGGCGGGGGCGTACAATGAGCAGTTCTTC | CASSYSEAGAYNEQFF
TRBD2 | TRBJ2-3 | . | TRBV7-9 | TGTGCCAGCAGCCATAGGACTAGCGGGGGTACAGATACGCAGTATTTT | CASSHRTSGGTDTQYF
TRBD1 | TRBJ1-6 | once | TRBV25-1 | TGTGCCAGCAGTGAAGTGGGACAGGCTTATAATTCACCCCTCCACTTT | CASSEVGQAYNSPLHF
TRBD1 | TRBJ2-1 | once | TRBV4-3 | TGCGCCAGCAGCCAAGATCGGACAGGGAACAATGAGCAGTTCTTC | CASSQDRTGNNEQFF
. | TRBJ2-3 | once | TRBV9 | TGTGCCAGCAGCCCAGGGGCAGGAAGCTATAGCACAGATACGCAGTATTTT | CASSPGAGSYSTDTQYF
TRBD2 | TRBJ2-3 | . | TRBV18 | TGTGCCAGCTCACCACCGAGTCCAGCGGGGGGGCCGGAAGATACGCAGTATTTT | CASSPPSPAGGPEDTQYF
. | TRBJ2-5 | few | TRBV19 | TGTGCCAGTAGTATTGCGGTCGCAGCTCCTCAAGAGACCCAGTACTTC | CASSIAVAAPQETQYF
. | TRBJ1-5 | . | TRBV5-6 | TGTGCCAGCAGCTCGAGGAATCAGCCCCAGCATTTT | CASSSRNQPQHF
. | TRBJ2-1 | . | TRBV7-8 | TGTGCCAGCCTGGGACTCCGGTCTTACAATGAGCAGTTCTTC | CASLGLRSYNEQFF
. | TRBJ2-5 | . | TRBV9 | TGTGCCAGCAGCGTAGCCCCAGGACTGGAAGAGACCCAGTACTTC | CASSVAPGLEETQYF
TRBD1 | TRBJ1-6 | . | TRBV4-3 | TGCGCCAGCAGCTATGGGACAGGGGGTTCACCCCTCCACTTT | CASSYGTGGSPLHF